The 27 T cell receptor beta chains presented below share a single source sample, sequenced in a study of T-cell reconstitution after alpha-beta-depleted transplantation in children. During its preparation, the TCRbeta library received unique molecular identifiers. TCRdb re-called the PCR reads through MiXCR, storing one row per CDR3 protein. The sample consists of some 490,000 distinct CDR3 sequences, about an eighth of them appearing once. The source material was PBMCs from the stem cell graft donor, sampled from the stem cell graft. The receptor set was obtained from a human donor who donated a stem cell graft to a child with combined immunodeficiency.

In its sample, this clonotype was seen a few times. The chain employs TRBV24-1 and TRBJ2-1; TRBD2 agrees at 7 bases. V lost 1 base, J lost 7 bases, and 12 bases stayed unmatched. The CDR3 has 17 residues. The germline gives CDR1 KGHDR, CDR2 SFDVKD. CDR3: CATSDFFGGRAGNEQFF. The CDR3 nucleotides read TGTGCCACCAGTGATTTCTTCGGTGGGAGGGCCGGTAATGAGCAGTTCTTC.

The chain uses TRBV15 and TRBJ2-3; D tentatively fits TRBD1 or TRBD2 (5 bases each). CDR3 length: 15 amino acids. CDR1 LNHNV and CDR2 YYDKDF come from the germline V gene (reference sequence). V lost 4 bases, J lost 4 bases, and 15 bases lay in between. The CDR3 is CATSTGHGDADTQYF. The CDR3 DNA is TGTGCCACCAGCACAGGGCATGGGGACGCAGATACGCAGTATTTT.

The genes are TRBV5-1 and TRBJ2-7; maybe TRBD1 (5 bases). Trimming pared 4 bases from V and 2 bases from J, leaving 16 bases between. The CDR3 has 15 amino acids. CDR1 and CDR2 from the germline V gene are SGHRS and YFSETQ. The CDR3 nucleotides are TGCGCCAGCAGCCTAGACAGCCCAACCACCTACGAGCAGTACTTC. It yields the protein CASSLDSPTTYEQYF.

As DNA, the CDR3 is TGTGCCAGCAGTTTTTCGGTAGGGGGTCCGAACACTGAAGCTTTCTTT. This codes for CASSFSVGGPNTEAFF. The chain has TRBV12-3 or TRBV12-4 and TRBJ1-1, with a tentative D call TRBD1 (6 bases). V lost 3 bases to trimming and J lost 1 base, with 15 bases between them. The CDR3 is made up of 16 amino acids.

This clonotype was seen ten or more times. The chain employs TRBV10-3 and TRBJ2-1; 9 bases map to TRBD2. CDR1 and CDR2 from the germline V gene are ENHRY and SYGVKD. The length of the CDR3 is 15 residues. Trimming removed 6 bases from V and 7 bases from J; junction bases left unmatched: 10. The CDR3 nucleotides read TGTGCCATCAGCTCCGGACTAGCGCTAAAGAATGAGCAGTTCTTC. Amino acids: CAISSGLALKNEQFF.

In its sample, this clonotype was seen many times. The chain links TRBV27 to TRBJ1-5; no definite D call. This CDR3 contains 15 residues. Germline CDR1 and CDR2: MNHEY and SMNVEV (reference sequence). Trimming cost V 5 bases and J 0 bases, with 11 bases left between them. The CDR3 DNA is TGTGCCAGCAGTCCCTCCCTCCATAGCAATCAGCCCCAGCATTTT. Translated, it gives CASSPSLHSNQPQHF.

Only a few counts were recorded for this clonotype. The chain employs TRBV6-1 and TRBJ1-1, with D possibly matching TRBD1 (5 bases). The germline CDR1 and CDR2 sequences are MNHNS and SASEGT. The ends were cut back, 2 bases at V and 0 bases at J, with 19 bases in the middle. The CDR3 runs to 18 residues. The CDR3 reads CASSEWLRGFRLNTEAFF. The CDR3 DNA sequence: TGTGCCAGCAGTGAATGGTTGAGGGGATTTCGTTTGAACACTGAAGCTTTCTTT.

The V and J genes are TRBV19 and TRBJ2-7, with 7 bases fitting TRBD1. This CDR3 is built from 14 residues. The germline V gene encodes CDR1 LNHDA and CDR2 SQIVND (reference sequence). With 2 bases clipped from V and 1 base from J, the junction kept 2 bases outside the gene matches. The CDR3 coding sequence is TGTGCCAGTAGTATACGACAGGGTTCCTACGAGCAGTACTTC. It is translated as CASSIRQGSYEQYF.

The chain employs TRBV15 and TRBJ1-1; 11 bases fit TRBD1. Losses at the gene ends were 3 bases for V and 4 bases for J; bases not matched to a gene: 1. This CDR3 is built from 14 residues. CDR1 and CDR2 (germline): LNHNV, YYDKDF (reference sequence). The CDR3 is CATSSGTGGTEAFF. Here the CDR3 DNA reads TGTGCCACCAGCAGCGGGACAGGGGGCACTGAAGCTTTCTTT.

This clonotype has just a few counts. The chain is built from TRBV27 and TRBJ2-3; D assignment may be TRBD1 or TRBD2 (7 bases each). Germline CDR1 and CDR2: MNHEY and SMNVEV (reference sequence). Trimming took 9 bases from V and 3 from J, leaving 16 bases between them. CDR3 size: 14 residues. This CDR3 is CASKQGRGTDTQYF. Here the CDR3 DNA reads TGTGCCAGTAAACAGGGGAGGGGTACAGATACGCAGTATTTT.

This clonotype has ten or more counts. CDR3 loop: CSARGRRGDNEQFF. The CDR3 DNA follows: TGCAGTGCTAGAGGTAGGCGGGGCGACAATGAGCAGTTCTTC. The chain has TRBV20-1 and TRBJ2-1, with D perhaps matching TRBD2 (6 bases). V lost 1 base and J 5 bases, leaving 12 bases between the germline ends. Germline CDR1 is DFQATT and CDR2 is SNEGSKA (reference sequence). The CDR3 runs to 14 residues.

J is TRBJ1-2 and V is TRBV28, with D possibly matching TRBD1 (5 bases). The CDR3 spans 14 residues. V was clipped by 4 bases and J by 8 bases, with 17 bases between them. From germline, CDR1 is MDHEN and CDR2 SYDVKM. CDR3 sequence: CASSSAGTPRGYTF. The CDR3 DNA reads TGTGCCAGCAGTTCGGCCGGGACTCCGAGAGGCTACACCTTC.

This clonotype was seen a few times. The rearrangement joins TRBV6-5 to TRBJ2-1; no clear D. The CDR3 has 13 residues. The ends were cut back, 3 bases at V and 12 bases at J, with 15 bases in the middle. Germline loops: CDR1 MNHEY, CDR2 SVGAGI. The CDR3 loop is CASSYLATSGQFF. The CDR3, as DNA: TGTGCCAGCAGTTATCTGGCTACGAGTGGGCAGTTCTTC.

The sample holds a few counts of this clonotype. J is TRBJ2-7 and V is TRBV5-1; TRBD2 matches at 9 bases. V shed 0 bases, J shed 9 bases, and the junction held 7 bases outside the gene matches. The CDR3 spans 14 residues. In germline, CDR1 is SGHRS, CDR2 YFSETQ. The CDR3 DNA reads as TGCGCCAGCAGCTTGGAGGTAGCGGGAGTCGGGCAGTACTTC. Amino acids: CASSLEVAGVGQYF.

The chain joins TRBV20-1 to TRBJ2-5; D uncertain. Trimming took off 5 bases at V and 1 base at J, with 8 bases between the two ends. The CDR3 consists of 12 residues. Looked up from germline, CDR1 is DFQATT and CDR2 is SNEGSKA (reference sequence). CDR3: CSAGTRQETQYF. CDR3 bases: TGCAGTGCTGGAACGCGCCAAGAGACCCAGTACTTC.

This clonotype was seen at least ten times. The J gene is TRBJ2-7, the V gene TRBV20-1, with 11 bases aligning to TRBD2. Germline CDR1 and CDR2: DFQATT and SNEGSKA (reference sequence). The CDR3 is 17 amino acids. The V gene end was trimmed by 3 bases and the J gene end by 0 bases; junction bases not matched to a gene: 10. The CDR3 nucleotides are TGCAGTGCTAGGGGTACTAGCGGGAGCCTCAGCTCCTACGAGCAGTACTTC. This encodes CSARGTSGSLSSYEQYF.

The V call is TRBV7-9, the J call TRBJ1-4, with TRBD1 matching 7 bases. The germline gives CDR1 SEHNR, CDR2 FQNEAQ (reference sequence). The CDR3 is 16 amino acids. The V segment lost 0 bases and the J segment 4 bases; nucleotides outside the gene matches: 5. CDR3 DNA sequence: TGTGCCAGCAGCTTAGCGGGGGGACAGCATAATGAAAAACTGTTTTTT. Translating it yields CASSLAGGQHNEKLFF.

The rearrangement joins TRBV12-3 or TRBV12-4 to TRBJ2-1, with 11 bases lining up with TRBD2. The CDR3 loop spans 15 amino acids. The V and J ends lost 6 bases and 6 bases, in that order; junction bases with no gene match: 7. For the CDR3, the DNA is TGTGCCAGCAGCCGGACTAGCGGGCAACCCAATGAGCAGTTCTTC. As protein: CASSRTSGQPNEQFF.

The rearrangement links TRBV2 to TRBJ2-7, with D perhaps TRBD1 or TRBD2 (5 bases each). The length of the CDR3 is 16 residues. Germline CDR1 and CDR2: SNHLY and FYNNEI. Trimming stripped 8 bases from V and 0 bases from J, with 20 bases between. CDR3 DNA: TGTGCCAGCGGCCCGGGGCAGGGAGAAAACTCCTACGAGCAGTACTTC. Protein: CASGPGQGENSYEQYF. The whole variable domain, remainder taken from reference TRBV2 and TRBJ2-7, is EPEVTQTPSHQVTQMGQEVILRCVPISNHLYFYWYRQILGQKVEFLVSFYNNEISEKSEIFDDQFSVERPDGSNFTLKIRSTKLEDSAMYFCASGPGQGENSYEQYFGPGTRLTVT.

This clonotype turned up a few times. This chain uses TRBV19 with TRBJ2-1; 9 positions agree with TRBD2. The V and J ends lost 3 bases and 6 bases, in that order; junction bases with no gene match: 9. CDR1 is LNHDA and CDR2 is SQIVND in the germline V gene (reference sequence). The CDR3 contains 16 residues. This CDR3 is CASSILAGGPGNEQFF. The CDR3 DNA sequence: TGTGCCAGTAGTATTCTCGCGGGAGGGCCTGGCAATGAGCAGTTCTTC.

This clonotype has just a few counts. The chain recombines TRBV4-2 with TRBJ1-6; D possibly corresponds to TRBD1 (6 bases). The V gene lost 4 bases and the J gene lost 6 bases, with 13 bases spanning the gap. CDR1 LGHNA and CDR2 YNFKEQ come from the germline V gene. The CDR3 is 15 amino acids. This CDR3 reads CASSPSGVGNSPLHF. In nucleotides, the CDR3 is TGTGCCAGCAGCCCGTCAGGGGTAGGTAATTCACCCCTCCACTTT.

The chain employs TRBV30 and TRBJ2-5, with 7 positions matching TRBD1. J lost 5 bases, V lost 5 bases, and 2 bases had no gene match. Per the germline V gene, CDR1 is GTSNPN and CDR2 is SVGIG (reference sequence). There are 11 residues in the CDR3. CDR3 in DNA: TGTGCCTGGGGGACAGAGGAGACCCAGTACTTC. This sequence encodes CAWGTEETQYF.

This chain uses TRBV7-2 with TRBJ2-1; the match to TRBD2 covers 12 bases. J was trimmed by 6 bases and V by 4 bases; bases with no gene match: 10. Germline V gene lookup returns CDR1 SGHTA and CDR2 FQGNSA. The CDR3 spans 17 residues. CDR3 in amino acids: CASSWARGTSGLNEQFF. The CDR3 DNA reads TGTGCCAGCAGCTGGGCGAGGGGGACTAGCGGGCTCAATGAGCAGTTCTTC.

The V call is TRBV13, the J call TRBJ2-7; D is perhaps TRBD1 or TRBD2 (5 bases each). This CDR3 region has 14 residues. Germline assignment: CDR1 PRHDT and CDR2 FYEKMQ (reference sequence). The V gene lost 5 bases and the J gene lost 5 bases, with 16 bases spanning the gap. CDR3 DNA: TGTGCCAGCAGCCCGCTGGCAGGGACGAACGAGCAGTACTTC. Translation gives CASSPLAGTNEQYF.

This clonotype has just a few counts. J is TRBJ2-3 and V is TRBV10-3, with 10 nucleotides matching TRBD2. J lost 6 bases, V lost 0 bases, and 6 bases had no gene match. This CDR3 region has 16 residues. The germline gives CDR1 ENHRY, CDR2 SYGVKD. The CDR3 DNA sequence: TGTGCCATCAGTGAGTCAATAGCGGGAGGACGGGATACGCAGTATTTT. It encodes CAISESIAGGRDTQYF.

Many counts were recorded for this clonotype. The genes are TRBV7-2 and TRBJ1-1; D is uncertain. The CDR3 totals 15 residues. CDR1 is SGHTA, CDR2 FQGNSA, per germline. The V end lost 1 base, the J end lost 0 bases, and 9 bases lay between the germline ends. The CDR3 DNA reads TGTGCCAGCAGCTTAGAGGCCTATTTGAACACTGAAGCTTTCTTT. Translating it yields CASSLEAYLNTEAFF.

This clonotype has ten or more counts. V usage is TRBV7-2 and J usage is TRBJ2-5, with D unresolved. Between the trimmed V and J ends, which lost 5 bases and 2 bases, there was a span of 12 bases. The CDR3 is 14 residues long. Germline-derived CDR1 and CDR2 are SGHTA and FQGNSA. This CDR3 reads CASSPPGRQETQYF. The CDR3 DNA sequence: TGTGCCAGCAGCCCCCCAGGACGGCAAGAGACCCAGTACTTC.